This is a list of T cell receptor beta chains from one sample in a study of cytomegalovirus exposure and HLA in healthy donors. The data were produced by immunoSEQ multiplex PCR, yet TCRdb's version contains in-frame clones alone and is incomplete. The data hold about 110,000 clones, with approximately 76% observed a single time. The sequenced sample consisted of PBMCs. The receptors shown here come from a man between 18 and 29 years old in good health and CMV-seronegative. Both conserved end residues are part of each CDR3. D genes are given only for firm matches. The size entry is marked missing in some rows and otherwise reads once, few, many or a size class.

abundance,v_gene,d_gene,j_gene,CDR3nt,CDR3aa
NA,TRBV29-1,TRBD1,TRBJ2-7,TGCAGCGTTGTTCCCCGGGACAGCAGCTCCTACGAGCAGTACTTC,CSVVPRDSSSYEQYF
NA,TRBV19,NA,TRBJ2-2,TGTGCCAGTAGTGTGTGGGCTATCGGGGAGCTGTTTTTT,CASSVWAIGELFF
NA,TRBV6-6,NA,TRBJ2-5,TGTGCCAGCAGTTACATGGCGGGTCAGCTCGAGACCCAGTACTTC,CASSYMAGQLETQYF
NA,TRBV4-2,TRBD2,TRBJ2-1,TGTGCCAGCAGCCAAGGCGGGCGGGGGGCGATCAATTCCTACAATGAGCAGTTCTTC,CASSQGGRGAINSYNEQFF
NA,TRBV5-1,TRBD2,TRBJ2-3,TGCGCCAGCAGCTTGTCGGGGGGGACAGATACGCAGTATTTT,CASSLSGGTDTQYF
NA,TRBV6-1,TRBD1,TRBJ1-5,TGTGCCAGCAGGGGGACAGGCCCCAGCAATCAGCCCCAGCATTTT,CASRGTGPSNQPQHF
NA,TRBV6-5,TRBD1,TRBJ2-7,TGTGCCAGCAGTTACGGGGGACAGGGGGGACGGCAGTACTTC,CASSYGGQGGRQYF
NA,TRBV5-1,TRBD2,TRBJ2-3,TGCGCCAGCAATGGACTAGCGGGGAACACAGATACGCAGTATTTT,CASNGLAGNTDTQYF
NA,TRBV9,NA,TRBJ1-2,TGTGCCAGCAGCGTAGGAGAGGGTCGAGCTAACTATGGCTACACCTTC,CASSVGEGRANYGYTF
once,TRBV7-2,NA,TRBJ2-1,TGTGCCAGCAGCTTAGTGGCCTCTAGCTCCTACAATGAGCAGTTCTTC,CASSLVASSSYNEQFF